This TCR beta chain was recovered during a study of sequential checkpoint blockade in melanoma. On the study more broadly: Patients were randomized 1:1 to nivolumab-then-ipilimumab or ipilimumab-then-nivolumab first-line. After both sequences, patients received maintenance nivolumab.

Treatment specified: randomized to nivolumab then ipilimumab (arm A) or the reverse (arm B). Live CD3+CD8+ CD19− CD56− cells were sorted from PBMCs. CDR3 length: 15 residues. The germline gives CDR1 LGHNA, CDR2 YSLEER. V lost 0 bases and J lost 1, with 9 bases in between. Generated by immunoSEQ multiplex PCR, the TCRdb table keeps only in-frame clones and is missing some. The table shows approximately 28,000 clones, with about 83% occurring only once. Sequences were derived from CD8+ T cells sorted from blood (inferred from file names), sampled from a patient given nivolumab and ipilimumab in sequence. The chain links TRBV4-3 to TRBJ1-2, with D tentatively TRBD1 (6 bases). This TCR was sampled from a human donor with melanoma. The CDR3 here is CASSQDRTDNYGYTF. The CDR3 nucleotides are TGCGCCAGCAGCCAAGATAGGACAGATAACTATGGCTACACCTTC.